This passage covers 20 T cell receptor beta chains from one sample sequenced in a study of esophageal squamous cell carcinoma under preoperative chemotherapy. TCRdb independently ran MiXCR on the PCR reads; one entry per CDR3 protein. The repertoire consists of around 34,000 distinct CDR3 sequences, with 40% to 65% occurring once and the leading ten covering 23%. The time point here: after preoperative PTX-NDP chemotherapy. Sampling was performed from a patient given preoperative chemotherapy. The receptors were sampled from a human donor with esophageal squamous cell carcinoma. The donor label of this sample is uncertain.

This clonotype was found many times. J is TRBJ2-1 and V is TRBV6-5; the match to TRBD2 covers 10 bases. The J call may be wrong; the DNA end is better matched by TRBJ2-7. Germline V gene lookup returns CDR1 MNHEY and CDR2 SVGAGI. The CDR3 covers 15 residues. CDR3 protein: CASSSVTSGHNEQYF. The DNA for the CDR3 is TGTGCCAGCAGTTCCGTGACTAGCGGGCACAATGAGCAGTACTTC.

This clonotype was picked up many times. V usage is TRBV7-2 and J usage is TRBJ2-7; D assignment may be TRBD1 or TRBD2 (6 bases each). Germline V CDR1 and CDR2: SGHTA, FQGNSA. This CDR3 has 15 amino acids. The V gene lost 5 bases and the J gene lost 2 bases, with 16 bases spanning the gap. This CDR3 is CASSQLGGNTYEQYF. The CDR3 DNA reads TGTGCCAGCAGCCAACTAGGGGGGAATACCTACGAGCAGTACTTC.

This clonotype is termed medium-sized (0.01 to 0.1%). The rearrangement uses TRBV7-2 and TRBJ2-5; D possibly corresponds to TRBD2 (6 bases). Between the trimmed V and J ends, which lost 0 bases and 4 bases, there was a span of 12 bases. CDR1 SGHTA and CDR2 FQGNSA come from the germline V gene. CDR3 length equals 15 residues. Written as DNA, the CDR3 is TGTGCCAGCAGCTTAGCCGGGACTTCCGTAGAGACCCAGTACTTC. As protein: CASSLAGTSVETQYF.

This clonotype turned up a few times. V gene TRBV9 combines with J gene TRBJ2-5; D is undetermined. The germline V gene encodes CDR1 SGDLS and CDR2 YYNGEE. There are 14 residues in the CDR3. Trimming took 0 bases from V and 7 from J, leaving 13 bases between them. CDR3 loop: CASSVGSAAGTQYF. CDR3 coding DNA: TGTGCCAGCAGCGTAGGATCAGCCGCAGGGACCCAGTACTTC.

This clonotype has at least ten counts. The chain is built from TRBV7-8 and TRBJ1-1; 10 bases match TRBD1. J gave up 6 bases and V 5 bases, and 3 bases lay outside the gene matches. CDR3 size: 13 residues. Germline V gives CDR1 SGHVS, CDR2 FQNEAQ. CDR3 sequence: CASSRTGGAEAFF. In DNA, the CDR3 is TGTGCCAGCAGCCGGACAGGGGGGGCTGAAGCTTTCTTT.

The chain uses TRBV5-1 and TRBJ1-1, with TRBD1 as a possible D gene (6 bases). With 0 bases removed from V and 7 bases from J, the gap between germline ends came to 16 bases. This CDR3 comprises 15 residues. CDR1 and CDR2 (germline): SGHRS, YFSETQ. The CDR3 region has the DNA TGCGCCAGCAGCTTGGGGTTCGGGGGGGGCTTTGAAGCTTTCTTT. Its protein product is CASSLGFGGGFEAFF. Drawing the rest from reference TRBV5-1 and TRBJ1-1, the complete variable domain is KAGVTQTPRYLIKTRGQQVTLSCSPISGHRSVSWYQQTPGQGLQFLFEYFSETQRNKGNFPGRFSGRQFSNSRSEMNVSTLELGDSALYLCASSLGFGGGFEAFFGQGTRLTVV.

Comment on this clonotype: A read error may explain this, as a much larger clone is one base away. The chain combines TRBV12-3 or TRBV12-4 with TRBJ2-1; 9 bases align to TRBD1. V dropped 5 bases and J dropped 10; count of bases not matched to a gene: 9. This CDR3 comprises 14 residues. Here the CDR3 DNA reads TGTGCCAGCAGTGCGACAGGGGGGACCTACGAGCAGTTCTTC. Its protein product is CASSATGGTYEQFF.

For this clonotype: A read error may account for a junction end that differs from germline. The V and J genes are TRBV7-3 and TRBJ2-4, with 8 bases aligning to TRBD2. There are 17 residues in the CDR3. CDR1 and CDR2 from the germline V gene are SGHTA and FQGTGA. Here the CDR3 DNA reads TGTGCCAGCAGCCTCAAACTGGGGCGGGGGGACAAAAATATTCAGTACTTT. It specifies CASSLKLGRGDKNIQYF.

Concerning this clonotype itself: One end of the junction is discordant with germline, which a read error may explain. The CDR3 nucleotides read TGTGCCAGCAGCTCCCCAGGGGGCTCTGGGGCCTACGTGCTGTCTTTC. Its translation: CASSSPGGSGAYVLSF. The chain couples TRBV7-2 to TRBJ2-6; 8 nucleotides align to TRBD1. The CDR3 contains 16 residues. The germline V gene encodes CDR1 SGHTA and CDR2 FQGNSA.

On this clonotype: An end of the junction differs from the germline gene, which may be a read error. The chain carries TRBV7-2 and TRBJ2-3; D is ambiguous. CDR3 length equals 14 residues. Germline V gene data show CDR1 as SGHTA and CDR2 as FQGNSA. CDR3 loop: CASSLQRSTDIQYF. The CDR3 DNA reads as TGTGCCAGCAGCTTACAGCGTAGCACAGACATTCAGTATTTC.

As regards this clonotype: A junction end diverges from the germline sequence, so it may reflect a read error. CDR3 coding DNA: TGCCGCGGCTCGGGGCGGACAGCCAAACACATTCAGTACTTT. It encodes CRGSGRTAKHIQYF. The chain is built from TRBV7-2 and TRBJ2-4; tentatively, D is TRBD1 (6 bases). The CDR3 is made up of 14 amino acids. From germline, CDR1 is SGHTA and CDR2 FQGNSA.

This sequence joins TRBV7-2 and TRBJ2-1, with TRBD2 identical over 11 bases. The better agreement between TRBJ2-7 and the DNA end casts doubt on the J call. This CDR3 comprises 16 residues. Per germline, CDR1 SGHTA and CDR2 FQGNSA. CDR3 protein: CASSLKGTSGPYEQYF. The CDR3 coding sequence is TGTGCCAGCAGCTTAAAGGGGACTAGCGGACCCTACGAGCAGTACTTC.

The chain uses TRBV7-6 and TRBJ2-1, with TRBD2 matching 14 bases. The DNA end is a closer match to TRBJ2-7, so the J assignment may be wrong. This CDR3 region has 18 residues. The germline V gene has CDR1 SGHVS and CDR2 FNYEAQ. CDR3 protein: CASRMGTGTSGSYNEQYF. The CDR3 DNA reads as TGTGCCAGCAGGATGGGAACCGGGACTAGCGGGAGTTACAATGAGCAGTACTTC.

This clonotype showed up many times. V is TRBV6-5 and J is TRBJ2-5, with 10 bases identical to TRBD2. Germline-derived CDR1 and CDR2 are MNHEY and SVGAGI. The CDR3 covers 17 residues. J was trimmed by 7 bases and V by 0 bases; bases with no gene match: 11. CDR3 in DNA: TGTGCCAGCAGTTACTCGCCCCGAACTAGCGGGGTTGGGACCCAGTACTTC. Translated: CASSYSPRTSGVGTQYF.

This clonotype was seen at least ten times. V is TRBV7-2 and J is TRBJ2-7; no clear D. The germline CDR1 and CDR2 sequences are SGHTA and FQGNSA. The CDR3 runs to 13 residues. The ends were cut back, 0 bases at V and 1 base at J, with 4 bases in the middle. CDR3 loop: CASSLALSYEQYF. Here the CDR3 DNA reads TGTGCCAGCAGCTTAGCCTTATCCTACGAGCAGTACTTC.

About this clonotype itself: Mismatch with germline at one junction end may stem from a read error. This chain links TRBV7-7 with TRBJ2-3; D possibly matches TRBD1 or TRBD2 (6 bases each). Looked up from germline, CDR1 is SSHAT and CDR2 is FNYEAQ (reference sequence). The CDR3 contains 15 residues. In DNA, the CDR3 is TGTGCTAGGGGCTTCGGGGGCAGCGACCAAGAGACCCAGTATTTC. Protein: CARGFGGSDQETQYF.

As to this clonotype: The junction and the germline gene differ at one end; a read error may be behind it. The chain recombines TRBV11-3 with TRBJ2-5, with D possibly being TRBD1 (6 bases). Germline assignment: CDR1 SGHNT and CDR2 YENEEA. The CDR3 is 17 residues long. CDR3 nucleotides: TGTGCCAGCAGCTTGGGGGCCGGGGCAGGGGACGAAGATACGCAGTACTTT. Amino acids: CASSLGAGAGDEDTQYF.

This clonotype was recorded at least ten times. The chain combines TRBV11-3 with TRBJ1-1; D may be TRBD1 (5 bases). Germline V lookup: CDR1 SGHNT, CDR2 YENEEA. V shed 1 base and J shed 4 bases, with 7 bases lying between them. The CDR3 spans 13 residues. CDR3 sequence reads: CASSLAGVTEAFF. DNA of the CDR3: TGTGCCAGCAGCTTAGCGGGGGTCACTGAAGCTTTCTTT.

Sample share makes this clonotype large (0.1 to 1%). The chain employs TRBV7-8 and TRBJ2-3, with 9 positions matching TRBD1. V shed 5 bases, J shed 8 bases, and the junction held 20 bases outside the gene matches. The CDR3 is 18 residues long. Per germline, CDR1 SGHVS and CDR2 FQNEAQ. Here the CDR3 DNA reads TGTGCCAGCAGCGCTCTTGGGTGGGACAGGGTAAAGAGGGGTACGCAGTATTTT. This codes for CASSALGWDRVKRGTQYF.

This clonotype was seen a handful of times. V is TRBV6-1 and J is TRBJ2-1, with 11 bases fitting TRBD2. In germline, CDR1 is MNHNS, CDR2 SASEGT. The CDR3 sequence is 15 residues long. Trimming took 6 bases from V and 6 from J; bases not matched to a gene: 7. The DNA of the CDR3 is TGTGCCAGCAGCCCCAGGACTAGCGGGCCCAATGAGCAGTTCTTC. Translation gives CASSPRTSGPNEQFF.